The 9 T cell receptor beta chains below were found in one sample sequenced in a study of molecular identifiers for immune sequencing clone quantification. Each CDR3 protein gets one entry after TCRdb re-called the PCR reads with MiXCR. The sample consists of 460,000 or so distinct CDR3 sequences, 20% to 25% of them appearing once. Sequencing was performed on naive CD8+ T cells from blood, with Jurkat cell RNA spiked in. This sample's subset: FACS-sorted CD8+CD4-CCR7+CD45RA+ naive T cells. The receptors come from a human donor in good health. Some libraries in this study had Jurkat cell RNA spiked in.

Regarding this clonotype: A much larger clone sits a single nucleotide away, making a read error possible. The V and J genes are TRBV5-6 and TRBJ2-1; TRBD1 agrees at 7 bases. Germline-derived CDR1 and CDR2 are SGHDT and YYEEEE. This CDR3 spans 15 amino acids. CDR3 in DNA: TGTGCCAGCAGCTTGGAGGGGGCGGCCTACAATGAGCAGCTCTTC. Translating it yields CASSLEGAAYNEQLF. Drawing the rest from reference TRBV5-6 and TRBJ2-1, the complete variable domain is DAGVTQSPTHLIKTRGQQVTLRCSPKSGHDTVSWYQQALGQGPQFIFQYYEEEERQRGNFPDRFSGHQFPNYSSELNVNALLLGDSALYLCASSLEGAAYNEQLFGPGTRLTVL.

This clonotype was picked up a small number of times. A junction end diverges from the germline sequence, so it may reflect a read error. V is TRBV6-2 or TRBV6-3 and J is TRBJ1-1, with D possibly matching TRBD1 (5 bases). Per the germline V gene, CDR1 is MNHEY and CDR2 is SVGEGT. This CDR3 is 13 amino acids long. CDR3 sequence: CANSPDSHTEAFF. The CDR3 region has the DNA TGTGCCAACAGTCCTGACAGCCACACTGAAGCTTTCTTT.

This clonotype was observed many times. The chain has TRBV28 and TRBJ2-4, with D perhaps matching TRBD1 or TRBD2 (5 bases each). Between the trimmed V and J ends, which lost 2 bases and 5 bases, there was a span of 16 bases. In germline, CDR1 is MDHEN, CDR2 SYDVKM. This CDR3 region has 16 residues. This chain's CDR3 is CASSLLEYGGENIQYF. The CDR3 DNA reads TGTGCCAGCAGTTTACTTGAGTATGGGGGAGAAAACATTCAGTACTTC. Together with reference TRBV28 and TRBJ2-4, the CDR3 gives the full variable domain: DVKVTQSSRYLVKRTGEKVFLECVQDMDHENMFWYRQDPGLGLRLIYFSYDVKMKEKGDIPEGYSVSREKKERFSLILESASTNQTSMYLCASSLLEYGGENIQYFGAGTRLSVL.

This clonotype was recorded a few times. The V gene is TRBV5-6, the J gene TRBJ2-7; 8 bases line up with TRBD1. The V segment lost 4 bases and the J segment 0 bases; nucleotides outside the gene matches: 9. CDR3 length equals 16 residues. Germline-derived CDR1 and CDR2 are SGHDT and YYEEEE. CDR3 protein: CASSDPTGEFSYEQYF. DNA for the CDR3: TGTGCCAGCAGCGATCCGACAGGGGAATTCTCCTACGAGCAGTACTTC.

This clonotype was seen a handful of times. This chain connects TRBV27 to TRBJ2-7; D might be TRBD2 (6 bases). Germline-derived CDR1 and CDR2 are MNHEY and SMNVEV (reference sequence). This CDR3 is 15 amino acids long. The V end was cut by 0 bases, the J end by 3 bases, with 12 bases between. Here the CDR3 reads CASSLSGGPNYEQYF. The CDR3 DNA reads TGTGCCAGCAGTTTATCCGGGGGTCCCAACTACGAGCAGTACTTC.

This clonotype was observed a handful of times. CDR3 coding DNA: TGTGCCAGCAGCCAAGGCCTGTATAGCAATCAGCCCCAGCATTTT. Translating gives CASSQGLYSNQPQHF. This chain links TRBV3-1 with TRBJ1-5; D unclear. CDR3 length: 15 amino acids. Trimming stripped 1 base from V and 0 bases from J, with 7 bases between. CDR1 and CDR2 from the germline V gene are LGHDT and YNNKEL (reference sequence). The full variable domain, with the rest looked up from reference TRBV3-1 and TRBJ1-5, is DTAVSQTPKYLVTQMGNDKSIKCEQNLGHDTMYWYKQDSKKFLKIMFSYNNKELIINETVPNRFSPKSPDKAHLNLHINSLELGDSAVYFCASSQGLYSNQPQHFGDGTRLSIL.

This clonotype was recorded many times. The rearrangement uses TRBV7-8 and TRBJ2-2; weak D call: TRBD2 (5 bases). The germline CDR1 and CDR2 sequences are SGHVS and FQNEAQ. The CDR3 length is 14 residues. Trimming removed 5 bases at V and 1 base at J, with 8 bases between. As DNA, the CDR3 is TGTGCCAGCAGCAGGAGGAAGAACACCGGGGAGCTGTTTTTT. Residues: CASSRRKNTGELFF.

CDR3 in amino acids: CATLRPNRPQHF. For the CDR3, the DNA is TGTGCCACCCTTAGGCCGAATCGACCCCAGCATTTT. J is TRBJ1-5 and V is TRBV27; D call uncertain. The germline CDR1 and CDR2 sequences are MNHEY and SMNVEV (reference sequence). Trimming removed 10 bases at V and 10 bases at J, with 17 bases between. The CDR3 covers 12 residues.

Many counts were recorded for this clonotype. The J gene is TRBJ2-3, the V gene TRBV6-2 or TRBV6-3; perhaps TRBD2 as D (7 bases). The germline V and J ends were trimmed by 4 bases and 7 bases, with 21 bases remaining between them. This CDR3 is 16 amino acids long. From germline, CDR1 is MNHEY and CDR2 SVGEGT. The CDR3 loop is CASSFPPGGLMNTQYF. CDR3 in DNA: TGTGCCAGCAGTTTCCCCCCGGGGGGCTTGATGAATACGCAGTATTTT.